This is a list of T cell receptor beta chains from one sample in a study of blood T cell repertoires in COVID-19. Sequencing was performed with immunoSEQ multiplex PCR; in TCRdb, only in-frame clones are kept and a portion is missing. Counted here are some 250,000 clones, about four fifths occurring once; the ten biggest clones make up approximately 6%. Source material: peripheral blood. The source of these receptors is a man aged 80 or over with acute or convalescent COVID-19. Both conserved end residues are part of each CDR3. The order of the fields is D gene, CDR3 length, J gene, V gene, CDR3 protein, CDR3 DNA. The D gene is left open where the match is weak.

TRBD1,13,TRBJ2-5,TRBV18,CASSPGQEETQYF,TGTGCCAGCTCACCGGGACAGGAGGAGACCCAGTACTTC
TRBD2,16,TRBJ2-3,TRBV9,CASSVATSGLTDTQYF,TGTGCCAGCAGCGTAGCTACTAGCGGACTCACAGATACGCAGTATTTT
TRBD1,15,TRBJ1-3,TRBV6-5,CASNQDRGLWNTIYF,TGTGCCAGCAACCAGGACAGGGGGCTGTGGAACACCATATATTTT
.,15,TRBJ1-4,TRBV27,CASSLFSQGFEKLFF,TGTGCCAGCAGTTTATTCAGTCAGGGGTTTGAAAAACTGTTTTTT
.,13,TRBJ2-7,TRBV5-5,CASSLGLVAEQYF,TGTGCCAGCAGCTTGGGACTAGTTGCCGAGCAGTACTTC
.,13,TRBJ1-5,TRBV2,CASRQVIDQPQHF,TGTGCCAGCCGACAGGTTATCGATCAGCCCCAGCATTTT
.,15,TRBJ1-1,TRBV15,CATSRAPEENTEAFF,TGTGCCACCAGCAGAGCCCCAGAAGAGAACACTGAAGCTTTCTTT
TRBD1,16,TRBJ1-3,TRBV5-1,CASSLDTGTVGNTIYF,TGCGCCAGCAGCTTGGATACCGGGACAGTTGGAAACACCATATATTTT
.,14,TRBJ2-7,TRBV4-1,CASSQGALAYEQYF,TGCGCCAGCAGCCAAGGGGCCTTAGCCTACGAGCAGTACTTC
TRBD2,15,TRBJ2-7,TRBV16,CASSQSASGRSEQYF,TGTGCCAGCAGCCAATCCGCTAGCGGGAGATCCGAGCAGTACTTC